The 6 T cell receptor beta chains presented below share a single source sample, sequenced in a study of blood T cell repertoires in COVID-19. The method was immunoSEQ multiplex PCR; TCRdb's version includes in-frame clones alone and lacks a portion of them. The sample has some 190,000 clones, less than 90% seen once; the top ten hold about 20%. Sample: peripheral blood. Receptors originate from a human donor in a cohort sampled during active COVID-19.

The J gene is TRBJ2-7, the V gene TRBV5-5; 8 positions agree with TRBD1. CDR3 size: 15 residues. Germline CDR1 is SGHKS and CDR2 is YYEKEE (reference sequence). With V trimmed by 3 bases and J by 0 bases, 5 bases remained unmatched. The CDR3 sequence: CASSSYRGYSYEQYF. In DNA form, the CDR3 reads TGTGCCAGCAGCTCCTACAGGGGGTACTCCTACGAGCAGTACTTC.

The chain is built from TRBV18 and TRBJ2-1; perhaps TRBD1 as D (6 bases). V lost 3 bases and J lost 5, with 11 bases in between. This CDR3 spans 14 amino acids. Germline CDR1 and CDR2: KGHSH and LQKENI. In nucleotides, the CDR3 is TGTGCCAGCTCACCTCAGACAGGACACAATGAGCAGTTCTTC. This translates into CASSPQTGHNEQFF.

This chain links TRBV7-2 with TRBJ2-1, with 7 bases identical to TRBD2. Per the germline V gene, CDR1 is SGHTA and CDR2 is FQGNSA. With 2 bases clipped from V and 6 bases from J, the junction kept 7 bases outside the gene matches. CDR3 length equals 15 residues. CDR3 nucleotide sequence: TGTGCCAGCAGCTTAACAGCGGGGAGTGCCAATGAGCAGTTCTTC. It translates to CASSLTAGSANEQFF.

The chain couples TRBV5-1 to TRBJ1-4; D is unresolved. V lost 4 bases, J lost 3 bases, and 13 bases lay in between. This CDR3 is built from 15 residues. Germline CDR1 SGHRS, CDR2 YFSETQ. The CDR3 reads CASSPTPRANEKLFF. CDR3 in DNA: TGCGCCAGCAGCCCAACGCCTCGGGCTAATGAAAAACTGTTTTTT.

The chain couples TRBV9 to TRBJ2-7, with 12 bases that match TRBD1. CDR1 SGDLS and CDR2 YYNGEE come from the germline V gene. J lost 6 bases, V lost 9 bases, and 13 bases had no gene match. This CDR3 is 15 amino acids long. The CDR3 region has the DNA TGTGCCACCCACCAGAAGGGACAGGGGGCGGCCGAGCAGTACGTC. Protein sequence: CATHQKGQGAAEQYV.

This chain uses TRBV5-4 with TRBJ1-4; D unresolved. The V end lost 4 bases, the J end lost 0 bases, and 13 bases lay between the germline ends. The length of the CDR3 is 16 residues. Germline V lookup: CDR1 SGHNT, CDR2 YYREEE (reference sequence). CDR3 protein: CASSPGSGATNEKLFF. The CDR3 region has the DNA TGTGCCAGCAGCCCGGGGAGTGGGGCAACTAATGAAAAACTGTTTTTT.